Listed below are T cell receptor beta chains from one sample, sequenced in a study of OX40 agonist ivuxolimab in advanced cancers. Sequenced by immunoSEQ multiplex PCR; TCRdb stores in-frame clones only, minus some. The sample holds around 60,000 clones, 82% seen once. The source material was CD4+ or CD8+ T cells sorted from blood, sampled in a trial of the OX40 agonist ivuxolimab. The receptors were gathered from an adult with an advanced solid tumor such as melanoma, head and neck, liver or kidney cancer. The CDR3 runs from the conserved cysteine through the conserved F or W. The order of the fields is V gene, CDR3 length, CDR3 protein.

V gene: TRBV18; CDR3 length: 15; CDR3 protein: CASSGLQGSWTEAFF
V gene: TRBV7-8; CDR3 length: 15; CDR3 protein: CASSLNGQINQPQHF
V gene: TRBV7-2; CDR3 length: 14; CDR3 protein: CASSLGPGTDTQYF
V gene: TRBV9; CDR3 length: 14; CDR3 protein: CASSVGGSPTEAFF
V gene: TRBV6-5; CDR3 length: 14; CDR3 protein: CATTAGGRGNTIYF
V gene: TRBV6-1; CDR3 length: 13; CDR3 protein: CASRRDAGNTIYF
V gene: TRBV6-6; CDR3 length: 15; CDR3 protein: CASSRTSANTGELFF
V gene: TRBV19; CDR3 length: 12; CDR3 protein: CASISEGYEQYF
V gene: TRBV2; CDR3 length: 15; CDR3 protein: CASSGSRTNTGELFF
V gene: TRBV5-1; CDR3 length: 15; CDR3 protein: CASSLEGSYNSPLHF
V gene: TRBV7-1; CDR3 length: 15; CDR3 protein: CASSYTRTASYEQYF
V gene: TRBV30; CDR3 length: 15; CDR3 protein: CAWKEGTNLKNIQYF
V gene: TRBV2; CDR3 length: 12; CDR3 protein: CASSESSETQYF
V gene: TRBV7-2; CDR3 length: 15; CDR3 protein: CASSRSGQHRDEQFF
V gene: TRBV7-2; CDR3 length: 15; CDR3 protein: CASSSYRGTLAEAFF
V gene: TRBV18; CDR3 length: 18; CDR3 protein: CASSPLLAGIRNTDTQYF
V gene: TRBV6-5; CDR3 length: 14; CDR3 protein: CASSYWQGTDTQYF
V gene: TRBV5-6; CDR3 length: 13; CDR3 protein: CASSFGLNTEAFF
V gene: TRBV29-1; CDR3 length: 15; CDR3 protein: CSVRIWGQGTDGYTF
V gene: TRBV9; CDR3 length: 16; CDR3 protein: CASSVGPKKGAGELFF
V gene: TRBV5-1; CDR3 length: 16; CDR3 protein: CASSSKDGTGLNTQYF
V gene: TRBV6-4; CDR3 length: 16; CDR3 protein: CASSDSASGLTDTQYF